These 19 T cell receptor beta chains share one sample of origin, sequenced in a study of cytomegalovirus exposure and HLA in healthy donors. The PCR contained 60 Vbeta and 13 Jbeta primers. Clones were read by immunoSEQ multiplex PCR, and TCRdb kept only the in-frame ones, dropping some. The repertoire holds about 200,000 clones, about 80% seen once, with approximately 0.99% in the top ten. Sequences were obtained from PBMCs. The receptors shown here come from a woman aged 40 to 50 in good health and CMV-seronegative.

This chain connects TRBV5-1 to TRBJ2-2, with 7 bases matching TRBD2. From germline, CDR1 is SGHRS and CDR2 YFSETQ. The J segment lost 5 bases and the V segment lost 6 bases, leaving 16 bases of the junction unmatched. CDR3 length: 17 residues. CDR3 sequence (DNA): TGCGCCAGCATTGCCCAACCTACTAGGCGGGGGACCGGGGAGCTGTTTTTT. It specifies CASIAQPTRRGTGELFF.

The V gene is TRBV5-1, the J gene TRBJ2-1; D possibly corresponds to TRBD2 (6 bases). Trimming stripped 2 bases from V and 4 bases from J, with 13 bases between. Germline V lookup: CDR1 SGHRS, CDR2 YFSETQ. The CDR3 extends over 15 amino acids. CDR3 in amino acids: CASSFWGEVYNEQFF. The CDR3 bases are TGCGCCAGCAGCTTTTGGGGGGAGGTATACAATGAGCAGTTCTTC.

The chain combines TRBV27 with TRBJ1-3, with 10 nucleotides matching TRBD1. The CDR3 length is 20 residues. Germline CDR1 and CDR2: MNHEY and SMNVEV (reference sequence). Trimming removed 8 bases from V and 0 bases from J; junction bases left unmatched: 19. CDR3 loop: CASPGWCRDRGDLSGNTIYF. CDR3 DNA sequence: TGTGCCAGCCCTGGATGGTGCCGGGACAGGGGCGACCTCTCTGGAAACACCATATATTTT.

The V call is TRBV19, the J call TRBJ1-6; TRBD1 is a possible D gene (5 bases). Germline V gene lookup returns CDR1 LNHDA and CDR2 SQIVND (reference sequence). The CDR3 extends over 14 amino acids. Trimming left V 7 bases short and J 7 bases short, with 14 bases between. The CDR3 nucleotides are TGTGCCAGTAACGCCAGGGAAGGGAATTCACCCCTCCACTTT. Protein sequence: CASNAREGNSPLHF.

V gene TRBV5-1 combines with J gene TRBJ2-2; 10 positions agree with TRBD1. V trimming: 3 bases; J trimming: 7 bases; junction bases outside the gene matches: 9. Germline values: CDR1 SGHRS, CDR2 YFSETQ. This CDR3 contains 16 residues. CDR3 in amino acids: CASSYRDRGTGGELFF. The CDR3 DNA reads TGCGCCAGCAGCTATCGGGACAGGGGCACTGGCGGGGAGCTGTTTTTT.

The rearrangement uses TRBV7-2 and TRBJ1-1; TRBD1 might be the D (5 bases). Germline V gene sequence: CDR1 SGHTA, CDR2 FQGNSA. Trimming took off 5 bases at V and 2 bases at J, with 12 bases between the two ends. The CDR3 is 14 residues long. CDR3 loop: CASSPAGPNTEAFF. CDR3 coding DNA: TGTGCCAGCAGCCCGGCGGGACCTAACACTGAAGCTTTCTTT.

The rearrangement joins TRBV28 to TRBJ1-2, with 10 positions matching TRBD1. This CDR3 is built from 14 residues. V trimming: 7 bases; J trimming: 7 bases; junction bases outside the gene matches: 9. Germline lookup yields CDR1 MDHEN and CDR2 SYDVKM. Here the CDR3 reads CASTPPGTGAGYTF. CDR3 coding DNA: TGTGCCAGCACTCCCCCAGGGACAGGGGCTGGCTACACCTTC.

The genes are TRBV29-1 and TRBJ1-1; 7 nucleotides agree with TRBD1. The CDR3 contains 13 residues. V lost 4 bases to trimming and J lost 1 base; unmatched junction nucleotides: 3. CDR1 is SQVTM and CDR2 is ANQGSEA in the germline V gene. CDR3 loop: CSVGGTANTEAFF. For the CDR3, the DNA is TGCAGCGTTGGGGGGACAGCGAACACTGAAGCTTTCTTT.

The rearrangement uses TRBV29-1 and TRBJ2-2, with D hard to call. V shed 3 bases and J shed 1 base, with 3 bases lying between them. This CDR3 has 12 amino acids. Germline-derived CDR1 and CDR2 are SQVTM and ANQGSEA. The DNA for the CDR3 is TGCAGCGTTGACGTGAACACCGGGGAGCTGTTTTTT. This encodes CSVDVNTGELFF.

This clone has only a few counts. This chain links TRBV6-6 with TRBJ1-2; D is ambiguous. The CDR3 loop spans 14 amino acids. Germline V gives CDR1 MNHNY, CDR2 SVGAGI (reference sequence). V lost 6 bases, J lost 8 bases, and 19 bases lay in between. Written as DNA, the CDR3 is TGTGCCAGCAGGCGGGGAACGGATCCTAACGGCTACACCTTC. Its protein is CASRRGTDPNGYTF.

The chain recombines TRBV2 with TRBJ2-2, with TRBD1 matching 10 bases. The V and J ends lost 4 bases and 4 bases, in that order; junction bases with no gene match: 0. Germline-derived CDR1 and CDR2 are SNHLY and FYNNEI. There are 14 residues in the CDR3. The DNA for the CDR3 is TGTGCCAGCAGTGGGGACAGGGGCACCGGGGAGCTGTTTTTT. Residues: CASSGDRGTGELFF.

The V call is TRBV7-7, the J call TRBJ1-6, with 9 bases matching TRBD1. J lost 0 bases, V lost 5 bases, and 11 bases had no gene match. CDR3 length: 19 residues. Germline V lookup: CDR1 SSHAT, CDR2 FNYEAQ (reference sequence). The CDR3 DNA reads TGTGCCAGCAGCCCCGGACAGGGGAATAACAGCTCCTATAATTCACCCCTCCACTTT. It encodes CASSPGQGNNSSYNSPLHF.

The V and J genes are TRBV5-4 and TRBJ2-7; D may be TRBD2 (7 bases). V gave up 3 bases and J gave up 6 bases, with 19 bases separating them. Germline V lookup: CDR1 SGHNT, CDR2 YYREEE (reference sequence). The CDR3 has 15 residues. The CDR3 loop is CASSSSSGGGAEQYF. In DNA, the CDR3 is TGTGCCAGCAGCTCTTCTAGCGGAGGGGGTGCCGAGCAGTACTTC.

The CDR3 nucleotides read TGTGCCAGCAGCCAGACAGGGGTTCGGGACACTGAAGCTTTCTTT. Protein product: CASSQTGVRDTEAFF. The V gene is TRBV14, the J gene TRBJ1-1; 8 nucleotides match TRBD1. J was trimmed by 3 bases and V by 3 bases; bases with no gene match: 6. CDR1 SGHDN and CDR2 FVKESK come from the germline V gene. The CDR3 totals 15 residues.

This clone was seen a few times. This sequence joins TRBV19 and TRBJ1-3; D gene uncertain. Trimming stripped 5 bases from V and 7 bases from J, with 30 bases between. Germline V gene lookup returns CDR1 LNHDA and CDR2 SQIVND (reference sequence). The CDR3 has 19 residues. The CDR3 region has the DNA TGTGCCAGTAGTTCGCCCTCCTTGGGCACCATGAGCCAGCAGAACACCATATATTTT. It specifies CASSSPSLGTMSQQNTIYF.

This chain connects TRBV10-3 to TRBJ2-1; D uncertain. Germline V gene sequence: CDR1 ENHRY, CDR2 SYGVKD. This CDR3 has 12 residues. The V and J ends lost 3 bases and 7 bases respectively, with 7 bases between them. The CDR3 region is CAISEFYNEQFF. The CDR3 nucleotides are TGTGCCATCAGTGAATTTTATAATGAGCAGTTCTTC.

This clone was recorded a few times. The genes are TRBV5-1 and TRBJ2-3, with D maybe TRBD2 (5 bases). V shed 1 base and J shed 1 base, with 7 bases lying between them. Germline loops: CDR1 SGHRS, CDR2 YFSETQ. This CDR3 is 14 amino acids long. The CDR3, as DNA: TGCGCCAGCAGCTTGCGTAGCGGCACAGATACGCAGTATTTT. Encoded protein: CASSLRSGTDTQYF.

This clone was seen once. The CDR3 protein is CASSYSYRTVNGYTF. In DNA form, the CDR3 reads TGTGCCAGCAGTTACTCCTACCGGACAGTGAATGGCTACACCTTC. The J gene is TRBJ1-2, the V gene TRBV6-5; D possibly corresponds to TRBD1 (6 bases). Trimming stripped 0 bases from V and 6 bases from J, with 14 bases between. The CDR3 is 15 amino acids. Germline assignment: CDR1 MNHEY and CDR2 SVGAGI.

This clone was observed a few times. CDR3 bases: TGCGCCAGCAGCCAAGCCCGTGGGACAGGGTTGGGAAACACCATATATTTT. Translation gives CASSQARGTGLGNTIYF. The chain recombines TRBV4-3 with TRBJ1-3, with 9 bases aligning to TRBD1. Germline V gene lookup returns CDR1 LGHNA and CDR2 YSLEER. The CDR3 contains 17 residues. V gave up 1 base and J gave up 4 bases; unmatched junction bases: 8.